The rows below give T cell receptor beta chains drawn from one sample of a study of blood T cell repertoires in COVID-19. Sequencing was performed with immunoSEQ multiplex PCR; in TCRdb, only in-frame clones are kept and a portion is missing. The table includes 250,000 to 300,000 clones, roughly 87% detected once. The source material was peripheral blood. These receptors all stem from a woman in her 50s who had recovered from COVID-19. Both conserved end residues are part of each CDR3.

cdr3_length v_call cdr3_aa
14 TRBV7-3 CASSPTGQDNEQFF
13 TRBV6-1 CASSDTYSYEQYF
14 TRBV30 CAWSRLGGGTEAFF
14 TRBV29-1 CSVATSGSRETQYF
15 TRBV27 CASRAPWGRTPEAFF
15 TRBV5-1 CASSSRQGAGYEQYF
15 TRBV5-6 CASSLSGVGATEAFF
17 TRBV9 CASSVSGQGLSGNTIYF
14 TRBV7-9 CASGRQLGNEKLFF
13 TRBV9 CASSPGVSYEQYF
15 TRBV9 CASSVVGGYTDTQYF
14 TRBV28 CASSLKRRGAEAFF
14 TRBV5-1 CASSLGAGVYEQYF
14 TRBV6-5 CASRGEATNEKLFF
14 TRBV9 CASSAQGWDTEAFF
14 TRBV9 CASSSTGLGQPQHF